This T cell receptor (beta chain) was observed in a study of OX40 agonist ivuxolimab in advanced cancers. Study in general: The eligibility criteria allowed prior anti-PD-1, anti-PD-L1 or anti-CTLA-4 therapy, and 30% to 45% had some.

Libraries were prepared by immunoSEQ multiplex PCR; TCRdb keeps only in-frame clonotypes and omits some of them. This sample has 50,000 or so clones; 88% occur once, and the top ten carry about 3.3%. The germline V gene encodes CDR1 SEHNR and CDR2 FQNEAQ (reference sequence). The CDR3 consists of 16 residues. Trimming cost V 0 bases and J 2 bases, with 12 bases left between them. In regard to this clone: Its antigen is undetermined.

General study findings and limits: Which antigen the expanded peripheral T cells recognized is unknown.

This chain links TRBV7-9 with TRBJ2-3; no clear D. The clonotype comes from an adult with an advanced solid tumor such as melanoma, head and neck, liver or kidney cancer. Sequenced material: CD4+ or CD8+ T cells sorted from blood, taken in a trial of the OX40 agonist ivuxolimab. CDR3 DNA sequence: TGTGCCAGCAGCTTAGCCCCCACGAGCGTCACAGATACGCAGTATTTT. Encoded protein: CASSLAPTSVTDTQYF. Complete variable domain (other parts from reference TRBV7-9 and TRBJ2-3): DTGVSQNPRHKITKRGQNVTFRCDPISEHNRLYWYRQTLGQGPEFLTYFQNEAQLEKSRLLSDRFSAERPKGSFSTLEIQRTEQGDSAMYLCASSLAPTSVTDTQYFGPGTRLTVL.